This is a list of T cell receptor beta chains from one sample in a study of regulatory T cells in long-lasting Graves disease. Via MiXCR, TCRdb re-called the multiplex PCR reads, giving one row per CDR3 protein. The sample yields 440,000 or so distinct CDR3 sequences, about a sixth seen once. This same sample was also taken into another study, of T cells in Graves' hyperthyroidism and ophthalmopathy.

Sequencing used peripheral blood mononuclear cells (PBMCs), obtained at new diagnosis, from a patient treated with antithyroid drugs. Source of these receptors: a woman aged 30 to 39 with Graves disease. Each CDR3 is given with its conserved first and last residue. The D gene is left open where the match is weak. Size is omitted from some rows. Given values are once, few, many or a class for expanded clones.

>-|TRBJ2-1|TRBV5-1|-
TGCGCCAGCTGCCTCGTCGGGAACAATGAGCAGTTCTTC
CASCLVGNNEQFF
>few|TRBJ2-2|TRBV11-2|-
TGTGCCAGCAGCTCCCTCCGGGGTGGGGGGGAGCTGTTTTTT
CASSSLRGGGELFF
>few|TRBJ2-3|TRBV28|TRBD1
TGTGCCAGCAGCCCGCTTCAGGGGGCGCAGTATTTT
CASSPLQGAQYF
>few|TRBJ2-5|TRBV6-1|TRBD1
TGTGCCAGTCGGGACAGACAAGAGACCCAGTACTTC
CASRDRQETQYF
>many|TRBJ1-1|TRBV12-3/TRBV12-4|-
TGTGCCAGCAGTTTAGAGTGGGAAAGGGCTTTCTTT
CASSLEWERAFF
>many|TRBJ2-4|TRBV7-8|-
TGTGCCAGCAGTCCGGACGGTCTAAGAAACATTCAGTACTTC
CASSPDGLRNIQYF
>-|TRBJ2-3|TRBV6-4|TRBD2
TGTGCCAGCAGTGTGTCGGCGGGAGTTGTGACAGATACGCAGTATTTT
CASSVSAGVVTDTQYF
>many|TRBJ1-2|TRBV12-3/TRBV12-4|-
TGTGCCAGCAGTCTCCCCCGGGACCGCCAGAATGGCTACACCTTC
CASSLPRDRQNGYTF
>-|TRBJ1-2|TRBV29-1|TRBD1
TGCAGCGTGGCAGGGGGCACCCTCTATGGCTACACCTTC
CSVAGGTLYGYTF
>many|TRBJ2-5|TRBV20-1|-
TGCAGTGCTGTAAGAGCGGCAGGACGACAAGAGACCCAGTACTTC
CSAVRAAGRQETQYF
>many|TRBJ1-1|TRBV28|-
TGTGCCAGCTTTAAAGGGACGGGGGGAACTGAAGCTTTCTTT
CASFKGTGGTEAFF
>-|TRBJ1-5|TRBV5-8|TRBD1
TGTGCCAGTACGGACAGGGGTTATAGCAATCAGCCCCAGCATTTT
CASTDRGYSNQPQHF
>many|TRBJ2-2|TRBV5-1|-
TGCGCCAGCAGCTTGCCGGGACAAGCGAACACCGGGGAGCTGTTTTTT
CASSLPGQANTGELFF
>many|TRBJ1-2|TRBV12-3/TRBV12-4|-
TGTGCCAGCAGTTTAGCGACGACCGTTAGGTATGGCTACACCTTC
CASSLATTVRYGYTF
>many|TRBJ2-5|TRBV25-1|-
TGTGCCAGCAGTGTTGCCGGACTTAACCAAGAGACCCAGTACTTC
CASSVAGLNQETQYF
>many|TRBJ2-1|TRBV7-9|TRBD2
TGTGCCAGCAGCTCCTGGACTAGCGGGTACCCCGAGGAGCAGTTCTTC
CASSSWTSGYPEEQFF
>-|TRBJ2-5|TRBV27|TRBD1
TGTGCCAGCAGTCCCGCCCCCGGGACAGGGAGGGAGACCCAGTACTTC
CASSPAPGTGRETQYF
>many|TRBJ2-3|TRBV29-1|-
TGCAGCGTTGAGCAGGGGAAAAGCACAGATACGCAGTATTTT
CSVEQGKSTDTQYF